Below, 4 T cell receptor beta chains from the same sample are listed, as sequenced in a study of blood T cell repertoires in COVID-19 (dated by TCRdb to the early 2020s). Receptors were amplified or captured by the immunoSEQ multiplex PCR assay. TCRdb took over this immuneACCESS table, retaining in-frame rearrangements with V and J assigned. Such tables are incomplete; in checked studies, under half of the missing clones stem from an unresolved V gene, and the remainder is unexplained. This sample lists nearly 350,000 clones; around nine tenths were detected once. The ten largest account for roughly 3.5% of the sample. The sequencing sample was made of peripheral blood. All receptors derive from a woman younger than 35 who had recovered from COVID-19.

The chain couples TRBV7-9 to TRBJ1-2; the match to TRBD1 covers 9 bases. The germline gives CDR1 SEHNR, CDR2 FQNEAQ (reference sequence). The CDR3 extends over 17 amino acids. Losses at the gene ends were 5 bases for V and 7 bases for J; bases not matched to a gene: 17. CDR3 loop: CASSKLGFNRGQVGYTF. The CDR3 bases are TGTGCCAGCAGCAAGCTGGGGTTCAACAGGGGGCAGGTTGGCTACACCTTC.

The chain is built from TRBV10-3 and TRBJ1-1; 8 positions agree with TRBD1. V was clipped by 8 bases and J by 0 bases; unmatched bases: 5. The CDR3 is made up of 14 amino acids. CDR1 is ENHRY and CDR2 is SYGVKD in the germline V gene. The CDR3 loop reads CAIRDRTLNTEAFF. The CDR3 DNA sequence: TGTGCCATCCGGGACAGGACTTTGAACACTGAAGCTTTCTTT.

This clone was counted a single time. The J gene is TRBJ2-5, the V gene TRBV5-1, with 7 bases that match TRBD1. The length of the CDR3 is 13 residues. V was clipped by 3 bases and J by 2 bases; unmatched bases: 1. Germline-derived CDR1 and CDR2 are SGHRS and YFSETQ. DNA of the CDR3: TGCGCCAGCAGCTACAGGGGACAAGAGACCCAGTACTTC. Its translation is CASSYRGQETQYF.

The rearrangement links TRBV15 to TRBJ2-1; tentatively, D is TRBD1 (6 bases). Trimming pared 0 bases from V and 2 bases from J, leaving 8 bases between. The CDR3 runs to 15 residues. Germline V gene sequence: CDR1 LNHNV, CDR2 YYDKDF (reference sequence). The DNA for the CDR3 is TGTGCCACCAGCAGAGAAGGGGGTGCCTACAATGAGCAGTTCTTC. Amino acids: CATSREGGAYNEQFF.